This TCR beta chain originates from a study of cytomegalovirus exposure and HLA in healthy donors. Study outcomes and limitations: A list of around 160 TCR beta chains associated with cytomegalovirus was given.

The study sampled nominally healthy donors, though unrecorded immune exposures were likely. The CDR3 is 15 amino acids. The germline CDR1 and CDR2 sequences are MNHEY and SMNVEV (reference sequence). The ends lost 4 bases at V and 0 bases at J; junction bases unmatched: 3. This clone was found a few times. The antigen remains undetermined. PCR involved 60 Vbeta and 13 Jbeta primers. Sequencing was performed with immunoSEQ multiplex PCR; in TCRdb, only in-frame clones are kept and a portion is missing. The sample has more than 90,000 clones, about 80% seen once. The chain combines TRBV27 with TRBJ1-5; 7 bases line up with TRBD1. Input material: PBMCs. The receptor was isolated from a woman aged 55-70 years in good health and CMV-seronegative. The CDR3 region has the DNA TGTGCCAGCAGTTCTACAGGGGATAGCAATCAGCCCCAGCATTTT. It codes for CASSSTGDSNQPQHF.